Listed below are T cell receptor beta chains from one sample, sequenced in a study of PD-L1 blockade in urothelial cancer. The assay was immunoSEQ multiplex PCR, and TCRdb's table has in-frame clones only and misses some. Of 98,000 or so clones detected, 90% appear once; the ten largest clones hold roughly 1.6%. Sequences were derived from PBMCs, sampled around atezolizumab (anti-PD-L1) treatment. The receptors derive from a man aged 55 to 70 with urothelial cancer. The CDR3 runs from the conserved cysteine through the conserved F or W. D genes are given only for firm matches. For some rows the clone size is stated as once, few or many, or as a class when expanded; others skip it.

d_call,v_call,j_call,clone_size,cdr3_nt,cdr3_aa
TRBD2,TRBV7-2,TRBJ2-3,NA,TGTGCCAGCAGCTCACGACTAGCGGGCGGCACAGATACGCAGTATTTT,CASSSRLAGGTDTQYF
TRBD1,TRBV4-2,TRBJ2-1,few,TGTGCCAGCAGCGACGGGACAGCTGACAATGAGCAGTTCTTC,CASSDGTADNEQFF
TRBD1,TRBV4-2,TRBJ2-5,NA,TGTGCCAGCAGCCAACCCGACAGGGGGGGAGAGACCCAGTACTTC,CASSQPDRGGETQYF
TRBD1,TRBV4-3,TRBJ2-3,NA,TGCGCCAGCAGCCAAGATGGGACAGGGGGCCCAGATACGCAGTATTTT,CASSQDGTGGPDTQYF
TRBD1,TRBV6-1,TRBJ1-4,NA,TGTGCCAGCAGAACAGGGGGCCGTGAAAAACTGTTTTTT,CASRTGGREKLFF
NA,TRBV30,TRBJ2-2,NA,TGTGCCTGGAGGTGGCACACCGGGGAGCTGTTTTTT,CAWRWHTGELFF
NA,TRBV11-3,TRBJ2-3,NA,TGTGCCAGCAGCCCGGGGGGCACAGATACGCAGTATTTT,CASSPGGTDTQYF
TRBD2,TRBV7-8,TRBJ2-3,NA,TGTGCCAGCAGCCCCCTCCCTCTAGCGGGGAGCACAGATACGCAGTATTTT,CASSPLPLAGSTDTQYF
NA,TRBV27,TRBJ2-5,NA,TGTGCCAGCAGTTTATCATTTCGTCCGGGTGCAGAGACCCAGTACTTC,CASSLSFRPGAETQYF
NA,TRBV6-4,TRBJ2-6,NA,TGTGCCAGCAGTGAGGGCAGCCTCTCTGGGGCCAACGTCCTGACTTTC,CASSEGSLSGANVLTF
NA,TRBV4-3,TRBJ2-6,NA,TGCGCCAGCAGCCAAGAATCAGGCCCTGGAAACCCTGGGGCCAACGTCCTGACTTTC,CASSQESGPGNPGANVLTF
TRBD2,TRBV7-3,TRBJ2-7,NA,TGTGCCAGCAGCTTAATCGGCGGGGAGGGCGAGCAGTACTTC,CASSLIGGEGEQYF
TRBD1,TRBV25-1,TRBJ1-4,NA,TGTGCCAGCAGCCAAACAGGGGCTAATGAAAAACTGTTTTTT,CASSQTGANEKLFF
NA,TRBV2,TRBJ1-6,NA,TGTGCCAGCAGTGAGGACGGGGGATATTCACCCCTCCACTTT,CASSEDGGYSPLHF
TRBD1,TRBV7-6,TRBJ2-3,NA,TGTGCCAGCAGCAACCCAGGACAGGGGGCTATAGATACGCAGTATTTT,CASSNPGQGAIDTQYF
TRBD2,TRBV2,TRBJ2-3,NA,TGTGCCAGCAGTCCGGGGGGTAGCACAGATACGCAGTATTTT,CASSPGGSTDTQYF
TRBD1,TRBV6-1,TRBJ1-2,NA,TGTGCCAGCAGTGCGGGGACAGGCCTCTCCCACGCGTATGGCTACACCTTC,CASSAGTGLSHAYGYTF
TRBD2,TRBV14,TRBJ2-3,NA,TGTGCCAGCAGCCAATTATCGGCGGGGGAAGAGGAAGATACGCAGTATTTT,CASSQLSAGEEEDTQYF
NA,TRBV30,TRBJ2-2,NA,TGTGCCTGGACCGACAGAATGAACACCGGGGAGCTGTTTTTT,CAWTDRMNTGELFF
NA,TRBV27,TRBJ2-1,NA,TGTGCCAGCAGTTTAGGGGTGTCGGGGGGCCTAAGTGAGCAGTTCTTC,CASSLGVSGGLSEQFF
NA,TRBV5-1,TRBJ1-2,NA,TGCGCCAGCAGCGCGGACAGAGACTTACACTATGGCTACACCTTC,CASSADRDLHYGYTF
NA,TRBV30,TRBJ1-3,NA,TGTGCCTGGAGAGAGGGGGGGGGAAACACCATATATTTT,CAWREGGGNTIYF